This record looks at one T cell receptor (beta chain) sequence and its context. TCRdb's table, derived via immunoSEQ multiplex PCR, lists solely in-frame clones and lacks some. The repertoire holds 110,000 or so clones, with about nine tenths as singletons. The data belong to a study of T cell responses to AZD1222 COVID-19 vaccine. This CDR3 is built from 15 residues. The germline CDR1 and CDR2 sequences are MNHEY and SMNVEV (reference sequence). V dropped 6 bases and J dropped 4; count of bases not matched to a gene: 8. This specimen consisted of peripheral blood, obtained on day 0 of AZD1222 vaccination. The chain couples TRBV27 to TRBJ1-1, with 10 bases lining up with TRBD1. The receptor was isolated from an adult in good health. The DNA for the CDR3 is TGTGCCAGCAGGCCACTGGGACAGGGGTTCACTGAAGCTTTCTTT. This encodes CASRPLGQGFTEAFF.